Listed below are T cell receptor beta chains from one sample, sequenced in a study of T-cell reconstitution after alpha-beta-depleted transplantation in children. In TCRdb, the PCR reads were re-called with MiXCR into one record per CDR3 protein. This sample yields about 980,000 distinct CDR3 sequences, of which 25% to 30% are seen a single time; about 28% belongs to the top ten. The input for sequencing was PBMCs, mostly from graft donor cells, taken 360 days after TCRalphabeta/CD19-depleted stem cell transplant. The receptor set was obtained from a boy in the first two years of life who had a stem cell transplant for SCID, so the T cells may come from the graft donor. CDR3s include the opening cysteine and the closing phenylalanine or tryptophan. The D gene is left open where the match is weak. Size values are once, few and many counts, or a class for expanded clones, and some rows have none.

D gene: NA
V gene: TRBV20-1
clone size: NA
J gene: TRBJ2-5
CDR3 protein: CSATKTGVGTQYF
CDR3 DNA: TGCAGTGCTACAAAAACGGGGGTCGGGACCCAGTACTTC

D gene: NA
V gene: TRBV9
clone size: many
J gene: TRBJ2-3
CDR3 protein: CASSVEGRSTDTQYF
CDR3 DNA: TGTGCCAGCAGCGTAGAGGGTAGAAGCACAGATACGCAGTATTTT

D gene: NA
V gene: TRBV2
clone size: NA
J gene: TRBJ1-2
CDR3 protein: CASSPPADRYGYTF
CDR3 DNA: TGTGCCAGCAGCCCTCCGGCCGACAGATATGGCTACACCTTC

D gene: TRBD1
V gene: TRBV12-3/TRBV12-4
clone size: NA
J gene: TRBJ1-4
CDR3 protein: CASRQQGEGEKLFF
CDR3 DNA: TGTGCCAGCAGACAACAGGGGGAGGGTGAAAAACTGTTTTTT

D gene: TRBD1
V gene: TRBV5-1
clone size: NA
J gene: TRBJ1-1
CDR3 protein: CASSLVGTGVGPRTEAFF
CDR3 DNA: TGCGCCAGCAGCTTGGTGGGGACAGGGGTCGGTCCGAGAACTGAAGCTTTCTTT

D gene: NA
V gene: TRBV19
clone size: NA
J gene: TRBJ2-4
CDR3 protein: CASSMRTVKNIQYF
CDR3 DNA: TGTGCCAGTAGTATGCGGACAGTCAAAAACATTCAGTACTTC

D gene: NA
V gene: TRBV5-1
clone size: few
J gene: TRBJ1-5
CDR3 protein: CASSLRPPDQIYNQPQHF
CDR3 DNA: TGCGCCAGCAGCTTGCGCCCTCCGGATCAGATATACAATCAGCCCCAGCATTTT

D gene: TRBD2
V gene: TRBV20-1
clone size: few
J gene: TRBJ2-7
CDR3 protein: CSASSGGGYEQYF
CDR3 DNA: TGCAGTGCTAGCAGCGGGGGAGGCTACGAGCAGTACTTC

D gene: TRBD1
V gene: TRBV11-2
clone size: NA
J gene: TRBJ2-7
CDR3 protein: CASSPRDREVEYF
CDR3 DNA: TGTGCCAGCAGCCCCAGGGACAGGGAGGTGGAGTACTTC

D gene: NA
V gene: TRBV10-2
clone size: few
J gene: TRBJ2-2
CDR3 protein: CASSAGGNTGELFF
CDR3 DNA: TGCGCCAGCAGTGCGGGTGGGAACACCGGGGAGCTGTTTTTT

D gene: TRBD2
V gene: TRBV19
clone size: once
J gene: TRBJ2-1
CDR3 protein: CARAGLTAYNEQFF
CDR3 DNA: TGTGCCAGAGCGGGACTAACTGCCTACAATGAGCAGTTCTTC

D gene: TRBD2
V gene: TRBV4-2
clone size: NA
J gene: TRBJ2-3
CDR3 protein: CASSQVVSGGLTDTQYF
CDR3 DNA: TGTGCCAGCAGCCAGGTAGTCAGCGGGGGTCTCACAGATACGCAGTATTTT

D gene: NA
V gene: TRBV7-2
clone size: few
J gene: TRBJ2-7
CDR3 protein: CASSSRQSSYEQYF
CDR3 DNA: TGTGCCAGCAGCTCCCGACAGAGCTCCTACGAGCAGTACTTC

D gene: NA
V gene: TRBV12-3/TRBV12-4
clone size: few
J gene: TRBJ1-2
CDR3 protein: CASSWAQAARYGYTF
CDR3 DNA: TGTGCCAGCAGTTGGGCCCAAGCGGCCCGCTATGGCTACACCTTC

D gene: NA
V gene: TRBV4-3
clone size: few
J gene: TRBJ2-7
CDR3 protein: CASSRAVGAGEHYEQYF
CDR3 DNA: TGCGCCAGCAGCCGCGCGGTGGGCGCGGGTGAACATTACGAGCAGTACTTC

D gene: NA
V gene: TRBV10-3
clone size: few
J gene: TRBJ2-2
CDR3 protein: CAISDQLAGELFF
CDR3 DNA: TGTGCCATCAGTGATCAGTTGGCCGGGGAGCTGTTTTTT

D gene: NA
V gene: TRBV7-9
clone size: NA
J gene: TRBJ2-7
CDR3 protein: CASSGGIPQAYEQYF
CDR3 DNA: TGTGCCAGCAGCGGGGGGATCCCGCAGGCCTACGAGCAGTACTTC

D gene: NA
V gene: TRBV20-1
clone size: NA
J gene: TRBJ1-1
CDR3 protein: CSARFLVTEAFF
CDR3 DNA: TGCAGTGCCCGTTTTTTAGTAACTGAAGCTTTCTTT

D gene: NA
V gene: TRBV7-9
clone size: NA
J gene: TRBJ2-7
CDR3 protein: CASSRTSKQYF
CDR3 DNA: TGTGCCAGCTCACGGACGTCCAAGCAGTACTTC

D gene: TRBD2
V gene: TRBV20-1
clone size: few
J gene: TRBJ2-1
CDR3 protein: CSARERASGVDEQFF
CDR3 DNA: TGCAGTGCTAGAGAAAGGGCTAGCGGGGTTGATGAGCAGTTCTTC

D gene: TRBD1
V gene: TRBV20-1
clone size: NA
J gene: TRBJ2-7
CDR3 protein: CSANRQDRGLEQYF
CDR3 DNA: TGCAGTGCTAACCGGCAGGACAGGGGGCTCGAGCAGTACTTC

D gene: NA
V gene: TRBV18
clone size: NA
J gene: TRBJ2-2
CDR3 protein: CASSPLEATGELFF
CDR3 DNA: TGTGCCAGCTCACCACTGGAGGCCACCGGGGAGCTGTTTTTT

D gene: NA
V gene: TRBV5-4
clone size: few
J gene: TRBJ2-2
CDR3 protein: CASSLDLGRETGELFF
CDR3 DNA: TGTGCCAGCAGCTTGGATCTCGGCAGGGAAACCGGGGAGCTGTTTTTT

D gene: NA
V gene: TRBV25-1
clone size: few
J gene: TRBJ1-2
CDR3 protein: CASSQGLNYGYTF
CDR3 DNA: TGTGCCAGCAGTCAGGGCCTTAACTATGGCTACACCTTC

D gene: TRBD2
V gene: TRBV6-5
clone size: NA
J gene: TRBJ2-1
CDR3 protein: CASSRSGGGHNEQFF
CDR3 DNA: TGTGCCAGCAGCCGTAGCGGGGGGGGCCACAATGAGCAGTTCTTC

D gene: NA
V gene: TRBV4-2
clone size: few
J gene: TRBJ2-7
CDR3 protein: CASSSWPNEQYF
CDR3 DNA: TGTGCCAGCAGCTCCTGGCCGAACGAGCAGTACTTC

D gene: NA
V gene: TRBV6-5
clone size: NA
J gene: TRBJ2-2
CDR3 protein: CASSYSARYTGELFF
CDR3 DNA: TGTGCCAGCAGTTACTCGGCCCGTTACACCGGGGAGCTGTTTTTT

D gene: NA
V gene: TRBV11-1
clone size: few
J gene: TRBJ2-5
CDR3 protein: CASSLPQQARTKQETQYF
CDR3 DNA: TGTGCCAGCAGCTTACCCCAGCAGGCCCGAACAAAACAAGAGACCCAGTACTTC

D gene: TRBD1
V gene: TRBV6-2/TRBV6-3
clone size: NA
J gene: TRBJ1-2
CDR3 protein: CASSYKGTTTGQSGYTF
CDR3 DNA: TGTGCCAGCAGTTACAAGGGTACAACGACAGGGCAAAGCGGCTACACCTTC

D gene: NA
V gene: TRBV12-3/TRBV12-4
clone size: NA
J gene: TRBJ1-4
CDR3 protein: CASSFGVRPFGEKLFF
CDR3 DNA: TGTGCCAGCAGTTTTGGCGTCCGGCCGTTTGGTGAAAAACTGTTTTTT

D gene: TRBD1
V gene: TRBV10-3
clone size: NA
J gene: TRBJ2-7
CDR3 protein: CAISESTPGQGAEQYF
CDR3 DNA: TGTGCCATCAGTGAGTCTACCCCGGGACAGGGGGCCGAGCAGTACTTC

D gene: TRBD2
V gene: TRBV18
clone size: NA
J gene: TRBJ2-1
CDR3 protein: CASRTSGGAREQFF
CDR3 DNA: TGTGCCAGCCGGACTAGCGGGGGGGCCCGTGAGCAGTTCTTC

D gene: TRBD2
V gene: TRBV12-5
clone size: NA
J gene: TRBJ2-2
CDR3 protein: CATGPELAILCTGELFF
CDR3 DNA: TGTGCTACTGGTCCCGAACTAGCGATTCTTTGTACCGGGGAGCTGTTTTTT

D gene: NA
V gene: TRBV6-2/TRBV6-3
clone size: NA
J gene: TRBJ2-2
CDR3 protein: CASSYPAHRLPIDTGELFF
CDR3 DNA: TGTGCCAGCAGTTACCCGGCTCATCGGCTCCCGATTGACACCGGGGAGCTGTTTTTT

D gene: NA
V gene: TRBV12-3/TRBV12-4
clone size: few
J gene: TRBJ2-5
CDR3 protein: CASSFQGETQYF
CDR3 DNA: TGTGCCAGCAGCTTTCAGGGGGAGACCCAGTACTTC

D gene: NA
V gene: TRBV7-9
clone size: NA
J gene: TRBJ1-5
CDR3 protein: CASSPSGFGQPQHF
CDR3 DNA: TGTGCCAGCAGCCCGTCGGGTTTCGGTCAGCCCCAGCATTTT

D gene: NA
V gene: TRBV28
clone size: few
J gene: TRBJ2-7
CDR3 protein: CASSPPGTLGYEQYF
CDR3 DNA: TGTGCCAGCAGTCCACCGGGGACTTTGGGGTACGAGCAGTACTTC

D gene: NA
V gene: TRBV5-6
clone size: few
J gene: TRBJ2-2
CDR3 protein: CASSFNPPANGELFF
CDR3 DNA: TGTGCCAGCAGCTTTAATCCGCCGGCAAACGGGGAGCTGTTTTTT

D gene: NA
V gene: TRBV12-3/TRBV12-4
clone size: NA
J gene: TRBJ2-4
CDR3 protein: CASSNSGLAKNIQYF
CDR3 DNA: TGTGCCAGCAGTAATAGCGGTTTAGCCAAAAACATTCAGTACTTC

D gene: NA
V gene: TRBV4-1
clone size: NA
J gene: TRBJ1-3
CDR3 protein: CASSPPQGFPGNTIYF
CDR3 DNA: TGCGCCAGCAGCCCTCCCCAGGGGTTTCCTGGAAACACCATATATTTT

D gene: NA
V gene: TRBV29-1
clone size: NA
J gene: TRBJ2-1
CDR3 protein: CSVGDLTASSYNEQFF
CDR3 DNA: TGCAGCGTTGGGGACCTCACTGCGAGCTCCTACAATGAGCAGTTCTTC

D gene: NA
V gene: TRBV6-2/TRBV6-3
clone size: NA
J gene: TRBJ2-2
CDR3 protein: CASSITSWGAGTGELFF
CDR3 DNA: TGTGCCAGCAGTATCACCTCGTGGGGTGCGGGCACCGGGGAGCTGTTTTTT

D gene: NA
V gene: TRBV2
clone size: few
J gene: TRBJ1-1
CDR3 protein: CASAGGRGTEAFF
CDR3 DNA: TGTGCCAGCGCCGGAGGGAGAGGCACTGAAGCTTTCTTT

D gene: TRBD2
V gene: TRBV11-1
clone size: NA
J gene: TRBJ2-1
CDR3 protein: CASSPGVAGEIPSSYNEQFF
CDR3 DNA: TGTGCCAGCAGCCCGGGGGTAGCGGGGGAGATACCGAGCTCCTACAATGAGCAGTTCTTC

D gene: NA
V gene: TRBV4-1
clone size: NA
J gene: TRBJ2-1
CDR3 protein: CASSLTREEQFF
CDR3 DNA: TGCGCCAGCAGCCTTACTAGGGAAGAGCAGTTCTTC

D gene: NA
V gene: TRBV12-3/TRBV12-4
clone size: NA
J gene: TRBJ1-4
CDR3 protein: CASTAKDGSNEKLFF
CDR3 DNA: TGTGCCAGCACCGCCAAGGACGGATCTAATGAAAAACTGTTTTTT

D gene: NA
V gene: TRBV5-1
clone size: NA
J gene: TRBJ2-5
CDR3 protein: CASSDGPVETQYF
CDR3 DNA: TGCGCCAGCTCTGACGGGCCGGTCGAGACCCAGTACTTC

D gene: NA
V gene: TRBV20-1
clone size: few
J gene: TRBJ2-7
CDR3 protein: CSARRGTSPEYEQYF
CDR3 DNA: TGCAGTGCTAGGAGAGGGACCAGCCCCGAATACGAGCAGTACTTC

D gene: NA
V gene: TRBV7-9
clone size: NA
J gene: TRBJ2-7
CDR3 protein: CASSLGSVTARQYF
CDR3 DNA: TGTGCCAGCAGCTTAGGGTCGGTAACAGCCAGGCAGTACTTC

D gene: NA
V gene: TRBV12-3/TRBV12-4
clone size: NA
J gene: TRBJ1-2
CDR3 protein: CASTPLGQMGYGYTF
CDR3 DNA: TGTGCCAGCACCCCACTGGGCCAGATGGGCTATGGCTACACCTTC

D gene: TRBD2
V gene: TRBV5-5
clone size: many
J gene: TRBJ2-3
CDR3 protein: CASSLAGRELGTDTQYF
CDR3 DNA: TGTGCCAGCAGCTTGGCGGGGAGGGAGCTGGGCACAGATACGCAGTATTTT

D gene: NA
V gene: TRBV20-1
clone size: NA
J gene: TRBJ2-7
CDR3 protein: CSARGQYYEQYF
CDR3 DNA: TGCAGTGCTCGAGGACAGTACTACGAGCAGTACTTC

D gene: NA
V gene: TRBV6-2/TRBV6-3
clone size: NA
J gene: TRBJ2-1
CDR3 protein: CASSYGRTNEQFF
CDR3 DNA: TGTGCCAGCAGCTACGGACGGACTAATGAGCAGTTCTTC

D gene: NA
V gene: TRBV4-1
clone size: NA
J gene: TRBJ2-2
CDR3 protein: CASSQEGGRDTGELFF
CDR3 DNA: TGCGCCAGCAGCCAAGAGGGGGGGCGCGACACCGGGGAGCTGTTTTTT

D gene: NA
V gene: TRBV5-1
clone size: NA
J gene: TRBJ1-4
CDR3 protein: CASSLGMENEKLFF
CDR3 DNA: TGCGCCAGCAGCTTGGGGATGGAGAATGAAAAACTGTTTTTT

D gene: TRBD1
V gene: TRBV10-3
clone size: NA
J gene: TRBJ1-2
CDR3 protein: CAIRQGAQGYGYTF
CDR3 DNA: TGTGCCATCAGACAGGGGGCGCAGGGCTATGGCTACACCTTC

D gene: NA
V gene: TRBV18
clone size: few
J gene: TRBJ2-7
CDR3 protein: CASSPRDSIFYYEQYF
CDR3 DNA: TGTGCCAGCTCACCCCGGGACTCCATTTTCTACTACGAGCAGTACTTC